The clone carrying this TCR beta chain was counted between two and nine times. Antigen unknown. This sample was taken from a study of T cell repertoires in cytomegalovirus infection. CDR3 length: 13 amino acids. V was pared by 3 bases and J by 6 bases, with 11 bases between. CDR1 is MNHEY and CDR2 is SMNVEV in the germline V gene (reference sequence). TCRdb re-analysed the reads in MiXCR, keeping a single row per CDR3 protein. The sample lists 900,000 to 950,000 distinct CDR3 sequences; roughly 30% were seen once. The sequence came from a human donor in good health (CMV status not recorded). Some clones in this sample may be carry-over from other donors' samples. The rearrangement uses TRBV27 and TRBJ1-2; no firm D call. The starting material was cultured CD8+ T cells from PBMCs, obtained from culture after CMV antigen stimulation. The CDR3 DNA reads TGTGCCAGCAGTTTTTTCGGGCGGGATGGCTACACCTTC. Its protein product is CASSFFGRDGYTF.